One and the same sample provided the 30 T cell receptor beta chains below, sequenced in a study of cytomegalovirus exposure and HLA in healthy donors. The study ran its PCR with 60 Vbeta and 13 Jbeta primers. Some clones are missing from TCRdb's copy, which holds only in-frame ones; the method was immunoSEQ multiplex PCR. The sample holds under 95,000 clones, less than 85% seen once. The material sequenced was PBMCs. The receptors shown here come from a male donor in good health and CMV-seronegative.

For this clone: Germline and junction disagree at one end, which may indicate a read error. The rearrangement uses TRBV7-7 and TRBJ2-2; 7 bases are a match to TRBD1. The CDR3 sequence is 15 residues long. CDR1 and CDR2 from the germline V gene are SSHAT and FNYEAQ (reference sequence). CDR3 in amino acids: CASSSSGTVTGELFF. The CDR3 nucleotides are TGTGCTAGCAGCTCATCCGGGACAGTCACCGGGGAGCTGTTTTTT.

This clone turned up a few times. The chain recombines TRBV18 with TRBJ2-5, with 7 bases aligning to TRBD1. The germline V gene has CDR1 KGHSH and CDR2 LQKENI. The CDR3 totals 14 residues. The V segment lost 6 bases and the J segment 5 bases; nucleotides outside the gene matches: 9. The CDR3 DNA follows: TGTGCCAGCTCGCGGACAGGTGGCTATGAGACCCAGTACTTC. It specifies CASSRTGGYETQYF.

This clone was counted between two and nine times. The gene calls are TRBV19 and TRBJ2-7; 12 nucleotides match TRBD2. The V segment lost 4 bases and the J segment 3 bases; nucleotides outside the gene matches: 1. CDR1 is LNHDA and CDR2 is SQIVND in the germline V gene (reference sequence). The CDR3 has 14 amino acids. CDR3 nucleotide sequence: TGTGCCAGTAGTAGACTAGCGGGGGTCTACGAGCAGTACTTC. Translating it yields CASSRLAGVYEQYF.

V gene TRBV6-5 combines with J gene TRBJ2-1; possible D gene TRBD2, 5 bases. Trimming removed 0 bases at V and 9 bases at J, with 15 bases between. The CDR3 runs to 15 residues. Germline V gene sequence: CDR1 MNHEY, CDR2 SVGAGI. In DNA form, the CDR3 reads TGTGCCAGCAGTTACTCGAGGGCCCAGTCGGGTGAGCAGTTCTTC. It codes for CASSYSRAQSGEQFF.

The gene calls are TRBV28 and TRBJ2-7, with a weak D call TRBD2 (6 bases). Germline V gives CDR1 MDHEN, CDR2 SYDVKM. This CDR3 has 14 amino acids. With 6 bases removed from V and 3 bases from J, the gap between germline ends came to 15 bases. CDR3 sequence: CASRSTSWSYEQYF. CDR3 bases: TGTGCCAGCAGGTCGACTAGTTGGAGCTACGAGCAGTACTTC.

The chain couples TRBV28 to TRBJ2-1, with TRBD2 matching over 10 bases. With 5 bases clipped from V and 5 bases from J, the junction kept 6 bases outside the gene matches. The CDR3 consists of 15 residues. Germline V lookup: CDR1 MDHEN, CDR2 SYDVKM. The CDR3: CASSISGRSNNEQFF. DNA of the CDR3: TGTGCCAGCAGTATTAGCGGGAGGAGTAACAATGAGCAGTTCTTC.

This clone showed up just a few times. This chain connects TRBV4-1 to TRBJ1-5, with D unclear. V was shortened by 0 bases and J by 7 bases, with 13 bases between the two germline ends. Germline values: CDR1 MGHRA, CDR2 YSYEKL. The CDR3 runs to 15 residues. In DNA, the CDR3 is TGCGCCAGCAGCCAAGATCTGGGAGGGCACCAGCCCCAGCATTTT. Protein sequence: CASSQDLGGHQPQHF.

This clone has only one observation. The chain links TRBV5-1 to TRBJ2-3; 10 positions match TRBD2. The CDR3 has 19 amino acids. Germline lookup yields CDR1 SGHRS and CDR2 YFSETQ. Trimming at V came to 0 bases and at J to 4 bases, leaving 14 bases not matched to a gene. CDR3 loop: CASSLERQRGGSSPDTQYF. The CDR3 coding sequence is TGCGCCAGCAGCTTGGAAAGGCAGCGGGGGGGCTCTAGCCCAGATACGCAGTATTTT.

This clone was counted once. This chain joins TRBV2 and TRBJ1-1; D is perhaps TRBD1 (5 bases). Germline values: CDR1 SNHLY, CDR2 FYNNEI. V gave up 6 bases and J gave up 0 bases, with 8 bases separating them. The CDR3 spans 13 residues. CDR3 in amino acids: CASSDSLNTEAFF. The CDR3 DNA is TGTGCCAGCAGCGACAGCCTGAACACTGAAGCTTTCTTT.

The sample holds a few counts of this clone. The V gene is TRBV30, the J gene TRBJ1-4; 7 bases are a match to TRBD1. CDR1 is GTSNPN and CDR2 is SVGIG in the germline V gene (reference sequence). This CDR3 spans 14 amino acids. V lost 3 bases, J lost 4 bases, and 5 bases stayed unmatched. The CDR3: CAWRPTGINEKLFF. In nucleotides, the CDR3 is TGTGCCTGGAGACCGACAGGGATTAATGAAAAACTGTTTTTT.

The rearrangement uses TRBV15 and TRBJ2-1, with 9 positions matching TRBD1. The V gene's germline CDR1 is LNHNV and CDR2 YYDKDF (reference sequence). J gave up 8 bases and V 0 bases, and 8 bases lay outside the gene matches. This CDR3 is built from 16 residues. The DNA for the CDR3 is TGTGCCACCAGCAGAGACAGGACAGGGGTTCTCTATGAGCAGTTCTTC. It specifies CATSRDRTGVLYEQFF.

The CDR3 nucleotides read TGTGCCAGCAGAGGGACAGGGTCTAGCACAGATACGCAGTATTTT. It encodes CASRGTGSSTDTQYF. The chain carries TRBV6-1 and TRBJ2-3, with 9 bases aligning to TRBD1. V was pared by 6 bases and J by 0 bases, with 4 bases of the junction left unmatched. The CDR3 extends over 15 amino acids. The V gene's germline CDR1 is MNHNS and CDR2 SASEGT.

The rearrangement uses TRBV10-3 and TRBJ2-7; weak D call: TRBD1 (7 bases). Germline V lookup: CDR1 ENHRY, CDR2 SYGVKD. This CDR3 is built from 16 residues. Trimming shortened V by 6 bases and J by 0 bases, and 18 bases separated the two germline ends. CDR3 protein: CAIRDLGRGDSYEQYF. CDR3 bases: TGTGCCATCAGGGATTTGGGCAGGGGGGACTCCTACGAGCAGTACTTC.

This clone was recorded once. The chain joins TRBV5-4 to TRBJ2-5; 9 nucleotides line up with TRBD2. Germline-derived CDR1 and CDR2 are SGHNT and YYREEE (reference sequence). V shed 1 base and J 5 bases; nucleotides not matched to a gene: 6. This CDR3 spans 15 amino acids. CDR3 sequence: CASSLLREGRETQYF. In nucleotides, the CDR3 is TGTGCCAGCAGCTTGTTGCGGGAGGGCCGGGAGACCCAGTACTTC.

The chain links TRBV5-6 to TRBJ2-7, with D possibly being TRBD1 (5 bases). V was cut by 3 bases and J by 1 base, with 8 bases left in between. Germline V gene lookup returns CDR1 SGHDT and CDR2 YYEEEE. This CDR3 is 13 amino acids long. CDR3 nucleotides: TGTGCCAGCAGCTCAGACAGTTCCTACGAGCAGTACTTC. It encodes CASSSDSSYEQYF.

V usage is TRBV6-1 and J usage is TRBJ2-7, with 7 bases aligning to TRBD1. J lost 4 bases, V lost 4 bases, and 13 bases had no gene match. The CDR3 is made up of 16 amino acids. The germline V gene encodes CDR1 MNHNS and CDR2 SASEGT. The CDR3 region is CASSGERQGTGYEQYF. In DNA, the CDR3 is TGTGCCAGCAGTGGGGAACGACAGGGAACGGGGTACGAGCAGTACTTC.

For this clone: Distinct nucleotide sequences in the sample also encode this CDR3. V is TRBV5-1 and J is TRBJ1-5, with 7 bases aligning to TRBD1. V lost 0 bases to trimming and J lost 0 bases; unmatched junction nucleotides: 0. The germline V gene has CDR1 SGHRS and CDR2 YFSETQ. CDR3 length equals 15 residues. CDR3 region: CASSLAGGSNQPQHF. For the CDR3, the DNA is TGCGCCAGCAGCTTGGCAGGGGGTAGCAATCAGCCCCAGCATTTT. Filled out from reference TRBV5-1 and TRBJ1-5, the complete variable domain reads KAGVTQTPRYLIKTRGQQVTLSCSPISGHRSVSWYQQTPGQGLQFLFEYFSETQRNKGNFPGRFSGRQFSNSRSEMNVSTLELGDSALYLCASSLAGGSNQPQHFGDGTRLSIL.

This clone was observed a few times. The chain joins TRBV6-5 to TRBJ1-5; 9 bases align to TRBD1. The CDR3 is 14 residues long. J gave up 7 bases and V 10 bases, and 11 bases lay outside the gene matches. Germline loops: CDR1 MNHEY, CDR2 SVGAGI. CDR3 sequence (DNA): TGTGCCACCGCCCCGGGGACAGGGATCCAGCCCCAGCATTTT. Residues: CATAPGTGIQPQHF.

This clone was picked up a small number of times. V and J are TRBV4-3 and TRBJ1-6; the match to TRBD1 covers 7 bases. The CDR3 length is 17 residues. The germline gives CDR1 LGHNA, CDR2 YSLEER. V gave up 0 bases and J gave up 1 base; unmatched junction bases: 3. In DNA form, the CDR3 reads TGCGCCAGCAGCCAAGAACAGGGGAGGTCCTATAATTCACCCCTCCACTTT. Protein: CASSQEQGRSYNSPLHF.

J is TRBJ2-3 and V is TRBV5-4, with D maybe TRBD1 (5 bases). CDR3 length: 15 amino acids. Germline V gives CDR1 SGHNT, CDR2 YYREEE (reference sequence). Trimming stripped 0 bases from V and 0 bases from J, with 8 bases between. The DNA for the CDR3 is TGTGCCAGCAGCTTGGACCAGGGAAGCACAGATACGCAGTATTTT. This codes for CASSLDQGSTDTQYF.

CDR3 bases: TGTGCCAGCTGGGAGCGGGAGCGGAAGACCGGGGAGCTGTTTTTT. Residues: CASWERERKTGELFF. The V and J genes are TRBV6-1 and TRBJ2-2; 8 bases fit TRBD2. Germline CDR1 reads MNHNS; CDR2 reads SASEGT. V lost 8 bases, J lost 5 bases, and 10 bases stayed unmatched. The CDR3 is 15 amino acids.

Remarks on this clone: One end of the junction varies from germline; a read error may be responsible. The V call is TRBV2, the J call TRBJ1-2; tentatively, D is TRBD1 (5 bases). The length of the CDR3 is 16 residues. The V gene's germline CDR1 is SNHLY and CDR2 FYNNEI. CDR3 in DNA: TGTGCCAGCACCAACGGGGGGGTTTTAATAAACTATGGCTACCCCTTC. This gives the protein CASTNGGVLINYGYPF.

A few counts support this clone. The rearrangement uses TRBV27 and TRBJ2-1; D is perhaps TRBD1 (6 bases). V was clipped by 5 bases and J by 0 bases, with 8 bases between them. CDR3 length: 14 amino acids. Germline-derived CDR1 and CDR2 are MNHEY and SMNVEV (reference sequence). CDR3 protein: CASSQQGSYNEQFF. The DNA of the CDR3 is TGTGCCAGCAGTCAACAGGGCTCCTACAATGAGCAGTTCTTC.

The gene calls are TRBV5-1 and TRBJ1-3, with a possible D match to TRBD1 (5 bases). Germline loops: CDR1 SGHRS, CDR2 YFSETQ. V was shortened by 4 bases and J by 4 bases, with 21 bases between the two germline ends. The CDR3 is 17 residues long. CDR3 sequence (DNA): TGCGCCAGCAGCAGAGGACCAGGGTATAGTGGGGGAAACACCATATATTTT. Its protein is CASSRGPGYSGGNTIYF.

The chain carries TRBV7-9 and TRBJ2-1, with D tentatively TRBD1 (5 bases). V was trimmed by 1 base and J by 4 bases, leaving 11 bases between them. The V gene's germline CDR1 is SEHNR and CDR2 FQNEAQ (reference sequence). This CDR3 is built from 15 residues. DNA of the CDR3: TGTGCCAGCAGCTTAGGGGCAGGGCTATACAATGAGCAGTTCTTC. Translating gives CASSLGAGLYNEQFF.

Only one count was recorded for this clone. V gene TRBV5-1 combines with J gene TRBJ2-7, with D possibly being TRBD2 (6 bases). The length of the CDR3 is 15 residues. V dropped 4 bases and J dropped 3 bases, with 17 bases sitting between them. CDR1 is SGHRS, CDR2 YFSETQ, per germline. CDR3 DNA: TGCGCCAGCAGCCCCGCCGCGGGGTACAGCTACGAGCAGTACTTC. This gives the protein CASSPAAGYSYEQYF. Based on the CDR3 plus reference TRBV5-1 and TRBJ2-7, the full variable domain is KAGVTQTPRYLIKTRGQQVTLSCSPISGHRSVSWYQQTPGQGLQFLFEYFSETQRNKGNFPGRFSGRQFSNSRSEMNVSTLELGDSALYLCASSPAAGYSYEQYFGPGTRLTVT.

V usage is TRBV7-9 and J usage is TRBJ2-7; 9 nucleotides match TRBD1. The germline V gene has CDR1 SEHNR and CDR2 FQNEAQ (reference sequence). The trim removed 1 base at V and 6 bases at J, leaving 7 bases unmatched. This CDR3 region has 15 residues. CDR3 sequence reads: CASSLGGQGLAEQYF. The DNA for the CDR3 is TGTGCCAGCAGCTTAGGGGGACAGGGTTTGGCCGAGCAGTACTTC.

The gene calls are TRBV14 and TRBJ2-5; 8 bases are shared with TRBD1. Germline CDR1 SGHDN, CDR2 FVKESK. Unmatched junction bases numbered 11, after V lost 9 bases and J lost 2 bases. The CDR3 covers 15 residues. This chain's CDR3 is CASNRRGTGQETQYF. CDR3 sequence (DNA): TGTGCCAGTAATCGAAGGGGGACAGGTCAAGAGACCCAGTACTTC.

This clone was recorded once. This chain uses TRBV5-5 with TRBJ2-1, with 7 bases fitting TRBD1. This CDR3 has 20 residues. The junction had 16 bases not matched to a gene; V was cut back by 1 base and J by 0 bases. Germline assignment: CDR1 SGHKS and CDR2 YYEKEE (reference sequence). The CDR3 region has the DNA TGTGCCAGCAGCTTGTTAGACAGGGCCCTTCATGAAAGCTCCTACAATGAGCAGTTCTTC. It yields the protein CASSLLDRALHESSYNEQFF. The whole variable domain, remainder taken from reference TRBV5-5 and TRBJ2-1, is DAGVTQSPTHLIKTRGQQVTLRCSPISGHKSVSWYQQVLGQGPQFIFQYYEKEERGRGNFPDRFSARQFPNYSSELNVNALLLGDSALYLCASSLLDRALHESSYNEQFFGPGTRLTVL.

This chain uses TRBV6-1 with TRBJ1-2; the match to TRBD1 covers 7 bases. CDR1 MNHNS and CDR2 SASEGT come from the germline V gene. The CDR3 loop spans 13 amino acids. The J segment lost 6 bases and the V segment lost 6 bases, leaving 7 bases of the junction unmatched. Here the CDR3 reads CASRPTGNNGYTF. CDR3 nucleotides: TGTGCCAGCAGACCGACAGGGAACAATGGCTACACCTTC.